Listed below are T cell receptor beta chains from one sample, sequenced in a study of identical twins. TCRdb called the 5' RACE reads again in MiXCR, with one record for every CDR3 protein. The table has around 530,000 distinct CDR3 sequences, approximately 16% seen once. The same sample was also studied in work on yellow fever vaccine responses in identical twins.

Sample: CD4+ T cells sorted from blood. These receptor sequences come from a woman aged 18-30 years in good health. Both conserved end residues are part of each CDR3. A D gene is named only where the DNA matches it firmly. For some rows the clone size is stated as once, few or many, or as a class when expanded; others skip it.

v_call,clone_size,cdr3_length,j_call,d_call,cdr3_nt,cdr3_aa
TRBV3-1,.,16,TRBJ2-3,TRBD2,TGTGCCAGCAGCCCCCGACAAGCGGGAAGCACAGATACGCAGTATTTT,CASSPRQAGSTDTQYF
TRBV29-1,many,14,TRBJ2-1,.,TGCAGCGTCGATACAGGGAGGTCCTACAATGAGCAGTTCTTC,CSVDTGRSYNEQFF
TRBV6-1,.,15,TRBJ2-3,.,TGTGCCAGCGAAGAGAGGGGACGGAGCACAGATACGCAGTATTTT,CASEERGRSTDTQYF
TRBV10-3,many,17,TRBJ2-1,.,TGTGCCATCAGTTCTTTTCTAGTCGGGAAGGAGTGGAATGAGCAGTTCTTC,CAISSFLVGKEWNEQFF
TRBV15,few,17,TRBJ2-7,TRBD2,TGTGCCACCAGCAGAGATTGGGGGGGGGGAAGATCCTACGAGCAGTACTTC,CATSRDWGGGRSYEQYF
TRBV28,.,15,TRBJ2-3,TRBD2,TGTGCCTCCCGGGCTCAGCGGGGACCCACAGATACGCAGTATTTT,CASRAQRGPTDTQYF
TRBV20-1,.,12,TRBJ2-5,TRBD2,TGCAGTGCTAGCGGGAGGAAAGAGACCCAGTACTTC,CSASGRKETQYF
TRBV28,.,14,TRBJ2-2,.,TGTGCCAGCAGGAACTACCAGGTTTCCGGGGAGCTGTTTTTT,CASRNYQVSGELFF
TRBV20-1,.,16,TRBJ2-1,TRBD2,TGCAGTGCTAGAGATTATTCTAGCGGGGGGCACAATGAGCAGTTCTTC,CSARDYSSGGHNEQFF
TRBV28,.,16,TRBJ2-3,.,TGTGCCAGCAGTTTATTTCTCCAGACTAGCACAGATACGCAGTATTTT,CASSLFLQTSTDTQYF
TRBV12-3/TRBV12-4,.,15,TRBJ2-7,.,TGTGCCAGCAGTCGCTTTTCTCTCTCGGCGTACGAGCAGTACTTC,CASSRFSLSAYEQYF
TRBV19,few,16,TRBJ2-3,TRBD1,TGTGCCAGTAGTAAACCCGGGACAGGGGAGGCAGATACGCAGTATTTT,CASSKPGTGEADTQYF
TRBV10-3,.,14,TRBJ1-1,TRBD1,TGTGCCATCAGAGGACAGGGGACGAACACTGAAGCTTTCTTT,CAIRGQGTNTEAFF
TRBV5-1,few,16,TRBJ2-5,.,TGCGCCAGCAGCTCAATCCCAGGTTCAGTCGAGGAGACCCAGTACTTC,CASSSIPGSVEETQYF
TRBV28,few,13,TRBJ2-5,.,TGTGCCAGCAGTTTGATTAGATGGATGACCCAGTACTTC,CASSLIRWMTQYF
TRBV20-1,.,16,TRBJ2-2,.,TGCAGTGCTAGGATGGGGCTCGGGGTGAACACCGGGGAGCTGTTTTTT,CSARMGLGVNTGELFF
TRBV2,.,16,TRBJ2-5,.,TGTGCCAGCAGTGCTGAAGTCGGGACGTGGGGAGAGACCCAGTACTTC,CASSAEVGTWGETQYF
TRBV5-1,.,13,TRBJ2-7,.,TGCGCCAGCAGCTTGGGGGGGTTAGACGAGCAGTACTTC,CASSLGGLDEQYF
TRBV28,.,13,TRBJ2-7,.,TGTGCCAGTGCAAAGACTCAACGCTACGAGCAGTACTTC,CASAKTQRYEQYF
TRBV5-1,few,15,TRBJ2-3,.,TGCGCCAGCAGCCCGGGGGACGGGCGTATAGATACGCAGTATTTT,CASSPGDGRIDTQYF
TRBV7-2,.,14,TRBJ1-1,.,TGTGCCAGCGGCCCCGGGACACTGAGGGCTGAAGCTTTCTTT,CASGPGTLRAEAFF
TRBV20-1,few,14,TRBJ1-2,.,TGCAGTGCTAGACCCCACGACGGGAACTATGGCTACACCTTC,CSARPHDGNYGYTF
TRBV5-1,.,14,TRBJ2-5,TRBD2,TGCGCCAGCAGCGGTGGGGGGGTCTGGGAGACCCAGTACTTC,CASSGGGVWETQYF
TRBV7-7,few,15,TRBJ2-1,.,TGTGCCAGCAGCTTAGCGTGGGCCTCTCGGAATGAGCAGTTCTTC,CASSLAWASRNEQFF